This TCR beta chain was captured by sequencing in a study of OX40 agonist ivuxolimab in advanced cancers. Study findings and constraints: Within 6 weeks, CD4+ and CD8+ blood T cells expanded clonally at 0.1 to 3.0 mg/kg. More expanded clones were found, on average, in CD8+ than in CD4+ T cells. It was not determined which antigens were specifically recognized by the peripheral T cells that had undergone clonal expansion.

The assay was immunoSEQ multiplex PCR, and TCRdb's table has in-frame clones only and misses some. Altogether some 120,000 clones are present, less than 95% being singletons, with the ten largest covering under 0.85%. Comment on this clone: Its antigen is not identified.

Germline CDR1 and CDR2: MGHRA and YSYEKL. The ends lost 1 base at V and 2 bases at J; junction bases unmatched: 3. This CDR3 spans 16 amino acids. V gene TRBV4-1 combines with J gene TRBJ2-3; 10 bases line up with TRBD2. The receptor comes from an adult with an advanced solid tumor such as melanoma, head and neck, liver or kidney cancer. The sample in question was CD4+ or CD8+ T cells sorted from blood, obtained in a trial of the OX40 agonist ivuxolimab. The CDR3 region has the DNA TGCGCCAGCAGCCAAGCAAGCGGGGGGGCCACAGATACGCAGTATTTT. Translated, it gives CASSQASGGATDTQYF.